Listed below are T cell receptor beta chains from one sample, sequenced in a study of human T cells and chemical hapten exposure. TCRdb itself ran the RACE reads through MiXCR, one entry per CDR3 protein. The sample lists 85,000 to 100,000 distinct CDR3 sequences; about an eighth were seen once. The sequencing here drew on whole blood, taken in connection with sensitization to the hapten diphenylcyclopropenone (DPC). These receptors were collected from a woman aged 40 to 55 with alopecia areata. Some clones in this sample may be carry-over from other donors' samples. Each CDR3 is given with its conserved first and last residue.

V	CDR3
TRBV15	CATRGGIAGYNEQFF
TRBV20-1	CSARSTGGPYEQYF
TRBV7-9	CASSRVLATNTEAFF
TRBV29-1	CSVVPGAQNIQYF
TRBV7-6	CASSPTSGRFHEQYF
TRBV5-1	CASSFGSKNTQYF
TRBV3-1	CASSQEGQGFAEQHF
TRBV28	CASSYDYGYTF
TRBV11-2	CASSLGREGETQYF
TRBV18	CASSWTSSQETQYF
TRBV28	CASSARLASYEQYF
TRBV18	CASSPTANPSTDTQYF
TRBV28	CASYQASGSTGELFF
TRBV7-8	CASSYEGGSVRDTQYF
TRBV5-1	CASSPSGAPNTEAFF
TRBV20-1	CSAAGLAGMADTQYF